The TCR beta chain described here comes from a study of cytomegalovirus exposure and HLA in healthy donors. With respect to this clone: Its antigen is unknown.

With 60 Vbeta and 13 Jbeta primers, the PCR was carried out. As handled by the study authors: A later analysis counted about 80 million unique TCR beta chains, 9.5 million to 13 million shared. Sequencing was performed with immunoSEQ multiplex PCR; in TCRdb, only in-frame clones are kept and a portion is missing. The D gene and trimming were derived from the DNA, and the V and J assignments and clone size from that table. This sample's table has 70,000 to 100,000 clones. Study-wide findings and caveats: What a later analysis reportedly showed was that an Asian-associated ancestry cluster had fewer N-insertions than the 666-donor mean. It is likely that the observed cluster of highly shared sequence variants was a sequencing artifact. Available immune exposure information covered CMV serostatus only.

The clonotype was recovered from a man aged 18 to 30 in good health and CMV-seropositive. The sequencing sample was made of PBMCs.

The CDR3: CASSLQLAGAEQYF. CDR3 DNA sequence: TGTGCCAGCAGCTTACAACTAGCGGGGGCCGAGCAGTACTTC. The chain uses TRBV7-9 and TRBJ2-7; the match to TRBD2 covers 11 bases. The CDR3 length is 14 residues. From germline, CDR1 is SEHNR and CDR2 FQNEAQ (reference sequence). V dropped 2 bases and J dropped 6; count of bases not matched to a gene: 3.